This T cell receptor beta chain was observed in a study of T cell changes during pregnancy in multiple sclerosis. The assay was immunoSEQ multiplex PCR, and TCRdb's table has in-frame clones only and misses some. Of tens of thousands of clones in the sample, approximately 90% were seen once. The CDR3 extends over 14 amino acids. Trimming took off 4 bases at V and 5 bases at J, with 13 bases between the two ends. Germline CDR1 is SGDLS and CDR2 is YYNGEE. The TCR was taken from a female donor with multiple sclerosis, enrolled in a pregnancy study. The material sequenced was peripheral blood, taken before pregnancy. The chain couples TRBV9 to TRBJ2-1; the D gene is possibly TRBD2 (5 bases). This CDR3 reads CASSQSHGNNEQFF. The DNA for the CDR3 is TGTGCCAGCAGCCAGTCCCACGGGAACAATGAGCAGTTCTTC.